There are many counts of the clone carrying this TCR beta chain. Trimming removed 0 bases at V and 0 bases at J, with 8 bases between. The CDR3 runs to 15 residues. Germline V gene lookup returns CDR1 SGHTA and CDR2 FQGNSA. This entry is derived from a study of T cell repertoires in cytomegalovirus infection. Each CDR3 protein is one row after TCRdb ran MiXCR on the reads. The repertoire holds about 300,000 distinct CDR3 sequences, with about 9.2% as singletons. The V gene is TRBV7-2, the J gene TRBJ2-5; weak D call: TRBD2 (6 bases). The receptor was isolated from a human donor in good health (CMV status not recorded). Some clones in this sample may be carry-over from other donors' samples. Specimen: PBMCs. In DNA form, the CDR3 reads TGTGCCAGCAGCTTAGCTCGGGGGTACCAAGAGACCCAGTACTTC. It specifies CASSLARGYQETQYF.